The next 27 T cell receptor beta chains were all read from a single sample in a study of shared clonotypes between healthy human individuals. Sequenced by immunoSEQ multiplex PCR; TCRdb stores in-frame clones only, minus some. The data show around 1,100,000 clones, about 72% seen once. Sequencing was carried out using memory CD4+ T cells from PBMCs. Indicated subset: CD45RA-negative fraction. Every receptor here comes from a man aged 18 to 29 in good health. Some clones in this sample may be carry-over from other donors' samples.

The chain employs TRBV5-4 and TRBJ2-5; the D gene is possibly TRBD1 (6 bases). The V end was cut by 4 bases, the J end by 5 bases, with 15 bases between. The length of the CDR3 is 14 residues. CDR1 and CDR2 from the germline V gene are SGHNT and YYREEE (reference sequence). The CDR3 region is CASSGYRDTETQYF. For the CDR3, the DNA is TGTGCCAGCAGCGGATACAGGGATACGGAGACCCAGTACTTC.

CDR3 DNA: TGCGCCAGCAGCTTTTCCCCGACCGAGACCCAGTACTTC. Its translation: CASSFSPTETQYF. This chain joins TRBV5-1 and TRBJ2-5; the D is unclear. With 2 bases removed from V and 5 bases from J, the gap between germline ends came to 10 bases. This CDR3 region has 13 residues. Germline-derived CDR1 and CDR2 are SGHRS and YFSETQ.

This clone was seen once. The chain uses TRBV7-9 and TRBJ2-7, with 13 bases matching TRBD2. There are 17 residues in the CDR3. The germline CDR1 and CDR2 sequences are SEHNR and FQNEAQ (reference sequence). V gave up 1 base and J gave up 0 bases; unmatched junction bases: 3. The DNA for the CDR3 is TGTGCCAGCAGCTTAGGACTAGCGGGAGGTACCTCCTACGAGCAGTACTTC. Its protein is CASSLGLAGGTSYEQYF.

The chain recombines TRBV29-1 with TRBJ2-7, with TRBD2 identical over 7 bases. The trim removed 6 bases at V and 2 bases at J, leaving 10 bases unmatched. This CDR3 is 14 amino acids long. CDR1 is SQVTM and CDR2 is ANQGSEA in the germline V gene. CDR3 DNA sequence: TGCAGCGTCACAGATAGCGGGCGAGCCTACGAGCAGTACTTC. This encodes CSVTDSGRAYEQYF.

The rearrangement joins TRBV28 to TRBJ2-7; TRBD2 matches at 8 bases. Trimming at V came to 5 bases and at J to 3 bases, leaving 9 bases not matched to a gene. CDR1 is MDHEN, CDR2 SYDVKM, per germline. The CDR3 is made up of 15 amino acids. The CDR3 is CASSLSGLANYEQYF. In DNA form, the CDR3 reads TGTGCCAGCAGTCTCAGCGGACTAGCTAACTACGAGCAGTACTTC.

About this clone: Other DNA sequences in this sample translate to the same CDR3. The chain uses TRBV7-2 and TRBJ1-2; the match to TRBD1 covers 9 bases. The CDR3 is 13 residues long. The germline V gene encodes CDR1 SGHTA and CDR2 FQGNSA. V shed 4 bases, J shed 5 bases, and the junction held 2 bases outside the gene matches. In nucleotides, the CDR3 is TGTGCCAGCAGCTCGGGACAGGGTTATGGCTACACCTTC. Encoded protein: CASSSGQGYGYTF.

The chain couples TRBV19 to TRBJ1-2; D ambiguous. The germline CDR1 and CDR2 sequences are LNHDA and SQIVND (reference sequence). This CDR3 region has 11 residues. Trimming removed 6 bases from V and 13 bases from J, with 15 bases in between. The CDR3 DNA reads as TGTGCCAGTAGCCGCTCGGGTTTCCTCACCTTC. Amino acid sequence: CASSRSGFLTF.

This clone showed up just a few times. This rearrangement joins TRBV18 to TRBJ1-1, with D uncertain. V lost 3 bases and J 8 bases, leaving 13 bases between the germline ends. This CDR3 has 13 residues. Germline loops: CDR1 KGHSH, CDR2 LQKENI. The CDR3 DNA follows: TGTGCCAGCTCACCGGCATCGGGGATCGAAGCTTTCTTT. It translates to CASSPASGIEAFF.

This clone was counted only a few times. This chain links TRBV30 with TRBJ1-1; tentative D call: TRBD1 (6 bases). Deletions cut 0 bases from V and 5 bases from J, with 16 bases between. Germline V CDR1 and CDR2: GTSNPN, SVGIG (reference sequence). The CDR3 runs to 15 residues. DNA for the CDR3: TGTGCCTGGAGTGTCCAAACAGGGAGGAGTACTGAAGCTTTCTTT. Protein: CAWSVQTGRSTEAFF.

The chain is built from TRBV9 and TRBJ2-3; D uncertain. Germline values: CDR1 SGDLS, CDR2 YYNGEE. The CDR3 contains 13 residues. Trimming cost V 4 bases and J 4 bases, with 10 bases left between them. CDR3 DNA: TGTGCCAGCAGCCCCAGCTCCTCAGATACGCAGTATTTT. This translates into CASSPSSSDTQYF. The whole variable domain, filled in from reference TRBV9 and TRBJ2-3, reads DSGVTQTPKHLITATGQRVTLRCSPRSGDLSVYWYQQSLDQGLQFLIQYYNGEERAKGNILERFSAQQFPDLHSELNLSSLELGDSALYFCASSPSSSDTQYFGPGTRLTVL.

This sequence joins TRBV29-1 and TRBJ1-1; 7 bases are a match to TRBD1. Germline V gives CDR1 SQVTM, CDR2 ANQGSEA. The CDR3 consists of 13 residues. After removal of 4 bases from V and 4 bases from J, the junction contained 6 bases not matched to a gene. The CDR3 spells CSVVSTGPTEAFF. In DNA, the CDR3 is TGCAGCGTTGTATCGACAGGGCCCACTGAAGCTTTCTTT.

DNA of the CDR3: TGTGCCAGCAGCTTAATGGCCTCCTACAATGAGCAGTTCTTC. This codes for CASSLMASYNEQFF. The chain joins TRBV11-2 to TRBJ2-1; D remains ambiguous. The germline V gene encodes CDR1 SGHAT and CDR2 FQNNGV. The CDR3 length is 14 residues. Trimming left V 2 bases short and J 0 bases short, with 5 bases between.

Notes on this clone: A much larger clone is a single base away; this may be a read error. The sample has other DNA sequences that encode this CDR3 too. The V call is TRBV2, the J call TRBJ1-1; perhaps TRBD1 as D (5 bases). CDR3 length equals 13 residues. With 6 bases removed from V and 1 base from J, the gap between germline ends came to 9 bases. Per the germline V gene, CDR1 is SNHLY and CDR2 is FYNNEI. As DNA, the CDR3 is TGTGCCAGCAGCCTGACAGAGAACACTGAAGCTTTCTTT. It is translated as CASSLTENTEAFF.

This chain uses TRBV9 with TRBJ2-1; D is unresolved. The CDR3 totals 14 residues. Trimming cost V 4 bases and J 7 bases, with 15 bases left between them. CDR1 and CDR2 from the germline V gene are SGDLS and YYNGEE. CDR3 loop: CASSWTDRPNEQFF. DNA for the CDR3: TGTGCCAGCAGCTGGACCGATAGGCCAAATGAGCAGTTCTTC.

V usage is TRBV5-4 and J usage is TRBJ2-3, with 7 bases fitting TRBD2. From germline, CDR1 is SGHNT and CDR2 YYREEE (reference sequence). This CDR3 has 16 amino acids. The trim removed 4 bases at V and 2 bases at J, leaving 10 bases unmatched. CDR3 DNA sequence: TGTGCCAGCAGCCCCAAGGAGGGGAGGGCCACAGATACGCAGTATTTT. It encodes CASSPKEGRATDTQYF. Using reference TRBV5-4 and TRBJ2-3 for the parts outside the CDR3, the full variable domain is ETGVTQSPTHLIKTRGQQVTLRCSSQSGHNTVSWYQQALGQGPQFIFQYYREEENGRGNFPPRFSGLQFPNYSSELNVNALELDDSALYLCASSPKEGRATDTQYFGPGTRLTVL.

The V gene is TRBV28, the J gene TRBJ1-2; D is uncertain. Germline CDR1 is MDHEN and CDR2 is SYDVKM. The V end lost 5 bases, the J end lost 7 bases, and 11 bases lay between the germline ends. The CDR3 is 12 residues long. The CDR3 loop is CASSGNWGGYTF. In DNA form, the CDR3 reads TGTGCCAGCAGTGGGAATTGGGGTGGCTACACCTTC.

The chain carries TRBV6-1 and TRBJ2-7, with a weak D call TRBD1 (6 bases). Trimming removed 5 bases at V and 0 bases at J, with 11 bases between. The germline CDR1 and CDR2 sequences are MNHNS and SASEGT. The CDR3 is 14 residues long. CDR3 loop: CASSRDRNSYEQYF. Here the CDR3 DNA reads TGTGCCAGCAGTCGAGACAGGAACTCCTACGAGCAGTACTTC.

The chain couples TRBV4-1 to TRBJ2-2; perhaps TRBD2 as D (6 bases). V shed 6 bases and J shed 0 bases, with 14 bases lying between them. The CDR3 is 16 amino acids. Germline V CDR1 and CDR2: MGHRA, YSYEKL. CDR3 sequence reads: CASRRGAGTNTGELFF. CDR3 DNA: TGCGCCAGCAGAAGAGGGGCGGGGACGAACACCGGGGAGCTGTTTTTT.

The V call is TRBV10-3, the J call TRBJ2-7; 7 bases are a match to TRBD1. From germline, CDR1 is ENHRY and CDR2 SYGVKD. The ends lost 9 bases at V and 7 bases at J; junction bases unmatched: 9. The CDR3 loop spans 12 amino acids. CDR3 nucleotides: TGTGCCATATCCAGATTACAGGGGGAGCAGTACTTC. It encodes CAISRLQGEQYF.

With respect to this clone: The sample carries other DNA sequences with the same CDR3. The chain uses TRBV27 and TRBJ2-5; no reliable D call. V was clipped by 6 bases and J by 2 bases, with 7 bases between them. Germline V gene data show CDR1 as MNHEY and CDR2 as SMNVEV (reference sequence). The CDR3 is 12 amino acids. The CDR3 reads CASSPLQETQYF. The DNA for the CDR3 is TGTGCCAGCAGCCCCCTTCAAGAGACCCAGTACTTC.

The genes are TRBV2 and TRBJ1-1; the D is unclear. Per germline, CDR1 SNHLY and CDR2 FYNNEI. Deletions cut 11 bases from V and 1 base from J, with 14 bases between. This CDR3 region has 13 residues. The CDR3 loop is CALSGDKNTEAFF. In DNA form, the CDR3 reads TGTGCCCTGTCGGGAGACAAGAACACTGAAGCTTTCTTT.

V and J are TRBV6-1 and TRBJ2-1; 8 nucleotides match TRBD2. This CDR3 has 15 residues. CDR1 is MNHNS, CDR2 SASEGT, per germline. The junction had 6 bases not matched to a gene; V was cut back by 5 bases and J by 3 bases. The DNA of the CDR3 is TGTGCCAGCAGTACCCCGGGACTAGTCTACAATGAGCAGTTCTTC. Protein product: CASSTPGLVYNEQFF.

CDR3 in amino acids: CASGKQATLGNTIYF. CDR3 coding DNA: TGTGCCAGCGGTAAACAGGCAACACTCGGGAACACCATATATTTT. The chain has TRBV28 and TRBJ1-3; a possible D gene is TRBD1 (5 bases). Germline V gene sequence: CDR1 MDHEN, CDR2 SYDVKM. The CDR3 loop spans 15 amino acids. With 8 bases removed from V and 7 bases from J, the gap between germline ends came to 21 bases.

The chain couples TRBV4-3 to TRBJ2-5; 10 bases map to TRBD1. The CDR3 length is 17 residues. The germline gives CDR1 LGHNA, CDR2 YSLEER. V shed 2 bases and J 0 bases; nucleotides not matched to a gene: 6. CDR3: CASSQLTGTGDQETQYF. Here the CDR3 DNA reads TGCGCCAGCAGCCAACTAACCGGGACAGGGGACCAAGAGACCCAGTACTTC.

The V gene is TRBV6-6, the J gene TRBJ2-7, with TRBD1 identical over 9 bases. Germline V gene data show CDR1 as MNHNY and CDR2 as SVGAGI (reference sequence). V shed 7 bases and J 7 bases; nucleotides not matched to a gene: 11. The CDR3 is made up of 14 amino acids. CDR3 DNA: TGTGCCAGCAACAGACAGGGGGGTCCTAAGGAGCAGTACTTC. It encodes CASNRQGGPKEQYF.

Concerning this clone: Additional DNA sequences in this sample encode the identical CDR3. The chain links TRBV10-1 to TRBJ2-5, with D hard to call. The length of the CDR3 is 14 residues. CDR1 WNHNN and CDR2 SYGVQD come from the germline V gene (reference sequence). With 0 bases removed from V and 2 bases from J, the gap between germline ends came to 7 bases. CDR3 protein: CASSESSGQETQYF. Written as DNA, the CDR3 is TGCGCCAGCAGTGAGTCGTCTGGACAAGAGACCCAGTACTTC.

CDR3 sequence reads: CASSSSGEQYF. The CDR3 nucleotides read TGTGCCAGCAGCTCGTCGGGAGAGCAGTACTTC. The chain couples TRBV7-9 to TRBJ2-7; tentatively, D is TRBD2 (5 bases). Trimming pared 4 bases from V and 7 bases from J, leaving 8 bases between. The CDR3 sequence is 11 residues long. The germline gives CDR1 SEHNR, CDR2 FQNEAQ (reference sequence).